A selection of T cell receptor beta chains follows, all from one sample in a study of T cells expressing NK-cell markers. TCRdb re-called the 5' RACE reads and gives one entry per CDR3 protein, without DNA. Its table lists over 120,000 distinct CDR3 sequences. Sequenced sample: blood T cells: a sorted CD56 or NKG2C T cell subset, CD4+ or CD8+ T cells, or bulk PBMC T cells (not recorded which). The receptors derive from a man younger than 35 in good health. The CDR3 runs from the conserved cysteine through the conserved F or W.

CDR3aa: CSAATSGSQFF
v_gene: TRBV20-1
j_gene: TRBJ2-1
len: 11

CDR3aa: CATSRGAGANVLTF
v_gene: TRBV15
j_gene: TRBJ2-6
len: 14

CDR3aa: CASSLSGGLNTGELFF
v_gene: TRBV27
j_gene: TRBJ2-2
len: 16

CDR3aa: CASSEVRTGGFGELFF
v_gene: TRBV14
j_gene: TRBJ2-2
len: 16

CDR3aa: CASSSGGRGWDTQYF
v_gene: TRBV11-2
j_gene: TRBJ2-3
len: 15

CDR3aa: CSVEGQGPIYGYTF
v_gene: TRBV29-1
j_gene: TRBJ1-2
len: 14

CDR3aa: CASSLTQGNEQFF
v_gene: TRBV7-6
j_gene: TRBJ2-1
len: 13

CDR3aa: CASSQGGSGNTIYF
v_gene: TRBV6-1
j_gene: TRBJ1-3
len: 14

CDR3aa: CASLDREADTQYF
v_gene: TRBV27
j_gene: TRBJ2-3
len: 13

CDR3aa: CASSFQWPDSYNEQFF
v_gene: TRBV5-1
j_gene: TRBJ2-1
len: 16

CDR3aa: CSATRSNSYEQYF
v_gene: TRBV20-1
j_gene: TRBJ2-7
len: 13

CDR3aa: CASSLLGREEAFF
v_gene: TRBV5-6
j_gene: TRBJ1-1
len: 13

CDR3aa: CASSQDPGRTDTQYF
v_gene: TRBV4-3
j_gene: TRBJ2-3
len: 15

CDR3aa: CATRTGTGTGELFF
v_gene: TRBV4-1
j_gene: TRBJ2-2
len: 14

CDR3aa: CASSFAADEQFF
v_gene: TRBV5-6
j_gene: TRBJ2-1
len: 12

CDR3aa: CASSFQGGGYEQYF
v_gene: TRBV7-9
j_gene: TRBJ2-7
len: 14

CDR3aa: CASSWTILSTYEQYF
v_gene: TRBV19
j_gene: TRBJ2-7
len: 15

CDR3aa: CASTRGSRINEQFF
v_gene: TRBV28
j_gene: TRBJ2-1
len: 14

CDR3aa: CASRGIGWDQQFF
v_gene: TRBV2
j_gene: TRBJ2-1
len: 13

CDR3aa: CASSLSGENSNQPQHF
v_gene: TRBV27
j_gene: TRBJ1-5
len: 16

CDR3aa: CASSPSWGTGPRAEAFF
v_gene: TRBV11-2
j_gene: TRBJ1-1
len: 17

CDR3aa: CASSFPSGEEQFF
v_gene: TRBV7-9
j_gene: TRBJ2-1
len: 13

CDR3aa: CASSPSISGQGAYNEQFF
v_gene: TRBV7-3
j_gene: TRBJ2-1
len: 18

CDR3aa: CAWSVRGAGNQPQHF
v_gene: TRBV30
j_gene: TRBJ1-5
len: 15

CDR3aa: CASSLGASDYEQYF
v_gene: TRBV5-6
j_gene: TRBJ2-7
len: 14

CDR3aa: CASSPEGQYNEQFF
v_gene: TRBV9
j_gene: TRBJ2-1
len: 14

CDR3aa: CSARARPLAGNIYTGELFF
v_gene: TRBV20-1
j_gene: TRBJ2-2
len: 19

CDR3aa: CASSLDGLPEQFF
v_gene: TRBV7-9
j_gene: TRBJ2-1
len: 13

CDR3aa: CASSSQPGYNEQFF
v_gene: TRBV7-2
j_gene: TRBJ2-1
len: 14

CDR3aa: CASHTPGLAHNEQFF
v_gene: TRBV28
j_gene: TRBJ2-1
len: 15

CDR3aa: CASSSGDRGRTGELFF
v_gene: TRBV6-1
j_gene: TRBJ2-2
len: 16

CDR3aa: CASSSNLQGLSYNEQFF
v_gene: TRBV6-5
j_gene: TRBJ2-1
len: 17

CDR3aa: CASRHRGGTPGNNEQFF
v_gene: TRBV7-8
j_gene: TRBJ2-1
len: 17

CDR3aa: CATSDFGQNYGYTF
v_gene: TRBV24-1
j_gene: TRBJ1-2
len: 14

CDR3aa: CSVVGDGHYYYGYTF
v_gene: TRBV29-1
j_gene: TRBJ1-2
len: 15

CDR3aa: CSADKTLGEQFF
v_gene: TRBV20-1
j_gene: TRBJ2-1
len: 12

CDR3aa: CASSLNRDSLQNTGELFF
v_gene: TRBV5-1
j_gene: TRBJ2-2
len: 18

CDR3aa: CASDNGLTSSYNEQFF
v_gene: TRBV5-6
j_gene: TRBJ2-1
len: 16

CDR3aa: CASSSKRWAVTDTQYF
v_gene: TRBV5-1
j_gene: TRBJ2-3
len: 16

CDR3aa: CASTGFSLDSRQPSYNEQFF
v_gene: TRBV28
j_gene: TRBJ2-1
len: 20

CDR3aa: CAWSVQANTGELFF
v_gene: TRBV30
j_gene: TRBJ2-2
len: 14

CDR3aa: CASSWTGRPPQYF
v_gene: TRBV6-5
j_gene: TRBJ2-3
len: 13

CDR3aa: CASSYDRDSLYNEQFF
v_gene: TRBV6-2/TRBV6-3
j_gene: TRBJ2-1
len: 16

CDR3aa: CSVEVWGEFDYGYTF
v_gene: TRBV29-1
j_gene: TRBJ1-2
len: 15

CDR3aa: CSAIPHLAGGILEQFF
v_gene: TRBV20-1
j_gene: TRBJ2-1
len: 16

CDR3aa: CASSQAGNNEQFF
v_gene: TRBV4-1
j_gene: TRBJ2-1
len: 13

CDR3aa: CATSRDSGTSVFF
v_gene: TRBV15
j_gene: TRBJ2-1
len: 13

CDR3aa: CASTGKAGSSYEQYF
v_gene: TRBV6-5
j_gene: TRBJ2-7
len: 15

CDR3aa: CASRTGTSGMEETQYF
v_gene: TRBV5-1
j_gene: TRBJ2-5
len: 16

CDR3aa: CSVQSRGYEQYF
v_gene: TRBV29-1
j_gene: TRBJ2-7
len: 12

CDR3aa: CASSLVLRNTEAFF
v_gene: TRBV7-9
j_gene: TRBJ1-1
len: 14

CDR3aa: CASSPAGTGTADTQYF
v_gene: TRBV7-9
j_gene: TRBJ2-3
len: 16

CDR3aa: CATSDPSGRAFNEQFF
v_gene: TRBV24-1
j_gene: TRBJ2-1
len: 16

CDR3aa: CAWSVLGLNEQFF
v_gene: TRBV30
j_gene: TRBJ2-1
len: 13

CDR3aa: CAPADTTDTQYF
v_gene: TRBV7-9
j_gene: TRBJ2-3
len: 12

CDR3aa: CASSPPTWGKEYTGELFF
v_gene: TRBV18
j_gene: TRBJ2-2
len: 18

CDR3aa: CASSEYRDRGDNTGELFF
v_gene: TRBV2
j_gene: TRBJ2-2
len: 18

CDR3aa: CATSEPGSYGYTF
v_gene: TRBV24-1
j_gene: TRBJ1-2
len: 13

CDR3aa: CAISAEGAEVFNEQFF
v_gene: TRBV10-3
j_gene: TRBJ2-1
len: 16